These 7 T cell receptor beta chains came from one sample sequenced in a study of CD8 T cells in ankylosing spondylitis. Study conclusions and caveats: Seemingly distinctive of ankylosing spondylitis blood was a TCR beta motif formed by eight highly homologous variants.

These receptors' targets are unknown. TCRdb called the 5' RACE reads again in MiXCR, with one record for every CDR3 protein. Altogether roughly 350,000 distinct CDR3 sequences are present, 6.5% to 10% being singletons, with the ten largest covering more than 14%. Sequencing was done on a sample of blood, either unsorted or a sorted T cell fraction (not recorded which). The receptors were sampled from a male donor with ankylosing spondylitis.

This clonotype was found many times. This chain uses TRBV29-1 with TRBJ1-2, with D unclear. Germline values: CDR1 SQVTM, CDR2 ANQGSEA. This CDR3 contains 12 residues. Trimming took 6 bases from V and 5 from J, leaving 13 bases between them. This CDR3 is CSVVQETYGYTF. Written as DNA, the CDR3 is TGCAGCGTCGTTCAGGAGACTTATGGCTACACCTTC.

Here the CDR3 reads CASSRQGFVEAFF. The DNA for the CDR3 is TGTGCCAGCAGCCGACAGGGGTTCGTTGAAGCTTTCTTT. This chain uses TRBV6-6 with TRBJ1-1, with 8 bases aligning to TRBD1. Trimming removed 6 bases from V and 7 bases from J; junction bases left unmatched: 7. The germline V gene has CDR1 MNHNY and CDR2 SVGAGI (reference sequence). This CDR3 is built from 13 residues.

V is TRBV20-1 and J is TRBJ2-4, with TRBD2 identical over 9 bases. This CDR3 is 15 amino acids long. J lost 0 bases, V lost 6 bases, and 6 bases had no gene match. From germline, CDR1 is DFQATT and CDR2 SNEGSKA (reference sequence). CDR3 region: CSARLAAQAKNIQYF. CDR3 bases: TGCAGTGCCCGACTAGCGGCCCAAGCCAAAAACATTCAGTACTTC.

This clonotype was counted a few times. CDR3 in DNA: TGTGCCAGCAGTCCCGCGGGGACCCCCCGCTACGAGCAGTACTTC. It encodes CASSPAGTPRYEQYF. The gene calls are TRBV27 and TRBJ2-7; D is perhaps TRBD2 (6 bases). V lost 5 bases, J lost 3 bases, and 17 bases lay in between. Germline CDR1 is MNHEY and CDR2 is SMNVEV (reference sequence). The CDR3 runs to 15 residues.

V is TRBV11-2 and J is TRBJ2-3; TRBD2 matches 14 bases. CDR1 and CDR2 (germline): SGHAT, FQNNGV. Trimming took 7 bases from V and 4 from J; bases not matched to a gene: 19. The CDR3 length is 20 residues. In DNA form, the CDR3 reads TGTGCCAGCATCAGTGGAAGTACCCCGGGACTAGCGGGAGTTGCAGATACGCAGTATTTT. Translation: CASISGSTPGLAGVADTQYF. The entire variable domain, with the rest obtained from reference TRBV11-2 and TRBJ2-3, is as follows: EAGVAQSPRYKIIEKRQSVAFWCNPISGHATLYWYQQILGQGPKLLIQFQNNGVVDDSQLPKDRFSAERLKGVDSTLKIQPAKLEDSAVYLCASISGSTPGLAGVADTQYFGPGTRLTVL.

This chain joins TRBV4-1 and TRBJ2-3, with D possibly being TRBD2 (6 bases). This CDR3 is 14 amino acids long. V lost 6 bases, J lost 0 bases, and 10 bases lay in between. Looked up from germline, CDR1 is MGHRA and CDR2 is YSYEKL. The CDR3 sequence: CASRPGTSTDTQYF. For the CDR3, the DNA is TGCGCCAGCAGGCCCGGGACTAGCACAGATACGCAGTATTTT.

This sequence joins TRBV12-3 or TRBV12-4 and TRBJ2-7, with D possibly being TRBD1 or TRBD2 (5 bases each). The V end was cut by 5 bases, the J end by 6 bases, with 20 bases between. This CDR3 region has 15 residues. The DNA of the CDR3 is TGTGCCAGCAGTACCGGGACCCTTAGAACCTTCGAGCAGTACTTC. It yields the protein CASSTGTLRTFEQYF.